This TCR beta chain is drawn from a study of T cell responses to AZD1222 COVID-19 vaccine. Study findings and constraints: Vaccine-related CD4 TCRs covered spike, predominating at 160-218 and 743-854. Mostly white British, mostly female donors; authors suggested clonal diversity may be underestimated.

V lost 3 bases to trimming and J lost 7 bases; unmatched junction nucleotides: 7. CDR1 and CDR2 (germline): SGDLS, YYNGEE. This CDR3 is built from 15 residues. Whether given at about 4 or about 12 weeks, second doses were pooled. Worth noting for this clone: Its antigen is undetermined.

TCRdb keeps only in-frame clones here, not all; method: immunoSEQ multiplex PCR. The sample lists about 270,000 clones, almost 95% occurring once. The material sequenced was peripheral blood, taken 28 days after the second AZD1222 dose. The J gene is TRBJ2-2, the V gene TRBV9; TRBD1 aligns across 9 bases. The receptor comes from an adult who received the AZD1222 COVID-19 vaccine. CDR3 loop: CASSGNRGRSGELFF. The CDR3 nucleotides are TGTGCCAGCAGCGGTAACAGGGGGCGCAGCGGGGAGCTGTTTTTT.